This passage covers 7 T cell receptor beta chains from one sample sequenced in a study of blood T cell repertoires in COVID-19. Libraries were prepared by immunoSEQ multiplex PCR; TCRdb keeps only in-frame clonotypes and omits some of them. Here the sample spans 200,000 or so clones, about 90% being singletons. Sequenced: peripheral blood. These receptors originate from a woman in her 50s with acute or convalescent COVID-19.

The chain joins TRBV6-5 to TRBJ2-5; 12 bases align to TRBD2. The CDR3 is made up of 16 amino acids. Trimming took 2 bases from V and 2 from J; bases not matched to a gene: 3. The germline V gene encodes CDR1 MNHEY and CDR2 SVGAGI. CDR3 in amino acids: CASSYLLAGGQETQYF. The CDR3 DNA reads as TGTGCCAGCAGTTACCTCCTAGCGGGGGGGCAAGAGACCCAGTACTTC.

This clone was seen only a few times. CDR3 region: CASSSGQGVETQYF. The DNA for the CDR3 is TGCGCCAGCAGCTCCGGACAGGGAGTGGAGACCCAGTACTTC. This chain uses TRBV5-1 with TRBJ2-5; 8 nucleotides match TRBD1. In germline, CDR1 is SGHRS, CDR2 YFSETQ. V shed 3 bases, J shed 5 bases, and the junction held 6 bases outside the gene matches. The CDR3 extends over 14 amino acids.

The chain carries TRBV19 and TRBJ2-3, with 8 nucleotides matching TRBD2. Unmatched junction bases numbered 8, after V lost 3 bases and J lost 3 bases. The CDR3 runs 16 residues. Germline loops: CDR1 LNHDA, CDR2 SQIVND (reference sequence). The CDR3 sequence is CASSIIAGSATDTQYF. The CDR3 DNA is TGTGCCAGTAGTATCATAGCGGGATCAGCAACAGATACGCAGTATTTT.

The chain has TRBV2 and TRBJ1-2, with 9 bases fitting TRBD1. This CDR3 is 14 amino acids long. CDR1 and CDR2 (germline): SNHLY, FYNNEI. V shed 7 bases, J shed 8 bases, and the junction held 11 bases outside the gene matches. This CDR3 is CASINGQGTRGYTF. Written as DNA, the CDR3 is TGTGCCAGCATTAACGGACAGGGGACTCGGGGCTACACCTTC.

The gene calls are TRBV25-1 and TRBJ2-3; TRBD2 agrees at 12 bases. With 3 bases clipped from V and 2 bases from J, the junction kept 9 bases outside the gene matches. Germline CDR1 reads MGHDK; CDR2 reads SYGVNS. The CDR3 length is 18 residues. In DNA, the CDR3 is TGTGCCAGCAGTGACCGACACGGACTAGCGGGACTCACAGATACGCAGTATTTT. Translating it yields CASSDRHGLAGLTDTQYF.

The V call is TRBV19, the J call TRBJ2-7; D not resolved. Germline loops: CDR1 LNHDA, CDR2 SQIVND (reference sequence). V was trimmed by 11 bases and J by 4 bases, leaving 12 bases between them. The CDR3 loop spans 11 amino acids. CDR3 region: CAWLVNYEQYF. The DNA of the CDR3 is TGTGCCTGGCTAGTTAATTACGAGCAGTACTTC. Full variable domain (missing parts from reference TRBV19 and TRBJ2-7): DGGITQSPKYLFRKEGQNVTLSCEQNLNHDAMYWYRQDPGQGLRLIYYSQIVNDFQKGDIAEGYSVSREKKESFPLTVTSAQKNPTAFYLCAWLVNYEQYFGPGTRLTVT.

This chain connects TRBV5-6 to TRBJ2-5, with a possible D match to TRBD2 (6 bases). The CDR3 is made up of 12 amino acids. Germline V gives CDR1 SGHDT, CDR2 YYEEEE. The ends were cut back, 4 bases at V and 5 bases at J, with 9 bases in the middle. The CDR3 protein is CASSLEGETQYF. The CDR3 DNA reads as TGTGCCAGCAGCCTGGAGGGGGAGACCCAGTACTTC.